This T cell receptor (beta chain) was documented in a study of shared clonotypes between healthy human individuals. Under the authors' procedure: As immunoSEQ supplied junction-only sequences (without quality scores), filtering differed. Here immunoSEQ multiplex PCR was the method, and the copy in TCRdb shows in-frame clones only, minus some. V, J and clone size are taken as reported in that table, and D and trimming were inferred from the DNA itself. The sample consists of more than 2 million clones, about 95% of them appearing once. CD45RO negativity and positive selection for CCR7 defined naive CD8 cells, a population that excluded terminally differentiated effector memory CD45RA+ cells. The CDR3 length is 13 residues. CDR1 is SGHDT, CDR2 YYEEEE, per germline. V was cut by 9 bases and J by 0 bases, with 13 bases left in between.

The chain links TRBV5-6 to TRBJ2-7, with D tentatively TRBD2 (5 bases). Sequenced material: naive CD8+ T cells sorted from blood. This TCR was recovered from a man aged 18-30 years in good health. In DNA form, the CDR3 reads TGTGCCACCTCCTATGGGAGCTCCTACGAGCAGTACTTC. Protein: CATSYGSSYEQYF. The variable domain in full, with the rest retrieved from reference TRBV5-6 and TRBJ2-7, is DAGVTQSPTHLIKTRGQQVTLRCSPKSGHDTVSWYQQALGQGPQFIFQYYEEEERQRGNFPDRFSGHQFPNYSSELNVNALLLGDSALYLCATSYGSSYEQYFGPGTRLTVT.